This TCR beta chain emerged from a study of spatial heterogeneity in lung cancer. As for the study in general: Compared with alpha-chain sequences, beta-chain sequences were consistently detected in greater numbers.

Trimming removed 4 bases at V and 3 bases at J, with 12 bases between. This CDR3 region has 14 residues. Germline V lookup: CDR1 MNHEY, CDR2 SVGAGI. TCRdb independently ran MiXCR on the 5' RACE reads; one entry per CDR3 protein. The sample contains about 5,700 distinct CDR3 sequences, around 13% of which appear only once. This clonotype has at least ten counts. Since it is a stray read in a library aimed at alpha chains, this beta chain has a size that is not meaningful. Time point indicated: sample taken at primary tumor resection. A total of roughly 72 untreated early-stage non-small cell lung cancer patients served as donors. No cell sorting; template was whole RNA from tumor, lung tissue or PBMC.

The starting material was lung tissue, obtained at surgery. This receptor was obtained from a human donor with early-stage non-small cell lung cancer. The chain has TRBV6-5 and TRBJ1-1; TRBD1 is a possible D gene (5 bases). The CDR3 DNA reads as TGTGCCAGCAGTTTCAGACAGAGGGACACTGAAGCTTTCTTT. Its protein is CASSFRQRDTEAFF.